This T cell receptor beta chain stems from a study of blood T cell repertoires in COVID-19. This CDR3 has 14 residues. V lost 5 bases and J lost 5, with 16 bases in between. Germline CDR1 SEHNR, CDR2 FQNEAQ (reference sequence). Assay used: immunoSEQ multiplex PCR; TCRdb lists only in-frame clones, some missing. The table shows roughly 140,000 clones, with more than 75% occurring only once. Sequencing used peripheral blood. This sequence was found in a man in his sixties with active or convalescent COVID-19. The chain uses TRBV7-9 and TRBJ2-7; tentatively, D is TRBD1 (5 bases). The chain's CDR3 is CASSRPRESNEQYF. DNA of the CDR3: TGTGCCAGCAGCCGTCCCAGGGAATCCAACGAGCAGTACTTC.